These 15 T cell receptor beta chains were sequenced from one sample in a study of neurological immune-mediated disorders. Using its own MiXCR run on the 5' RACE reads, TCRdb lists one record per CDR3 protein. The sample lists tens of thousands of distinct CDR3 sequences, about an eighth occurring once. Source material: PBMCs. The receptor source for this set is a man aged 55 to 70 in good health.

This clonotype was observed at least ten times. The CDR3 DNA reads TGTGCCAGCAGCTCGAGGGGCCCTAATGAAAAACTGTTTTTT. This translates into CASSSRGPNEKLFF. The chain couples TRBV7-2 to TRBJ1-4; perhaps TRBD1 as D (5 bases). This CDR3 spans 14 amino acids. Germline CDR1 is SGHTA and CDR2 is FQGNSA. Between the trimmed V and J ends, which lost 4 bases and 3 bases, there was a span of 9 bases.

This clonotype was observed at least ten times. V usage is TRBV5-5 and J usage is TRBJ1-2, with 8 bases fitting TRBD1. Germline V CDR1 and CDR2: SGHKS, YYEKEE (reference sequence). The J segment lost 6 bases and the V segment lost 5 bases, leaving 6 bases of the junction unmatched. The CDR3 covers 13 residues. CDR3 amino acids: CASSRDRGDGYTF. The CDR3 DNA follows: TGTGCCAGCAGTCGAGACAGGGGAGATGGCTACACCTTC.

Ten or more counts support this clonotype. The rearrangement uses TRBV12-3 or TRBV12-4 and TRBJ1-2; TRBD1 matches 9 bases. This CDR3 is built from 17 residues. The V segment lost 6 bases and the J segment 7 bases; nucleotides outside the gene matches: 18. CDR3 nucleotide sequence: TGTGCCAGCAGCTCTACAGGGGGCGGGTACATCATGGGTGGCTACACCTTC. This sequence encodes CASSSTGGGYIMGGYTF.

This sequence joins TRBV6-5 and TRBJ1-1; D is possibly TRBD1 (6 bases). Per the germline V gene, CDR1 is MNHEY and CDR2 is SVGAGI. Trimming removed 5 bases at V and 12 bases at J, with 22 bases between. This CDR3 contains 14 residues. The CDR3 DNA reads TGTGCCAGCAGTCAACAGGGCGCCAGGGCCGAAACTTTCTTT. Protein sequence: CASSQQGARAETFF.

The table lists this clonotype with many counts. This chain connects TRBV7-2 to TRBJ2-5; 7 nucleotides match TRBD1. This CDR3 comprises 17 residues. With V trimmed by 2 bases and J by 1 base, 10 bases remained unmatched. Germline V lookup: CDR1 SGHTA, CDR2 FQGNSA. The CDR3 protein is CASSLRTGRLIQETQYF. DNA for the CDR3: TGTGCCAGCAGCTTAAGGACAGGCAGACTAATCCAAGAGACCCAGTACTTC.

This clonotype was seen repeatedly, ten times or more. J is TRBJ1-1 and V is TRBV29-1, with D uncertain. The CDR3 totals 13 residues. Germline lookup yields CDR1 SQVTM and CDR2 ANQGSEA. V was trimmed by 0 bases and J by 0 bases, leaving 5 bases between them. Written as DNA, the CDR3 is TGCAGCGTTGAAGAACACCTGAACACTGAAGCTTTCTTT. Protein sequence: CSVEEHLNTEAFF.

As DNA, the CDR3 is TGCGCCAGCGCAAGCCGGCAGACCCGTTACACCGGGGAGCTGTTTTTT. Translating gives CASASRQTRYTGELFF. The chain is built from TRBV5-1 and TRBJ2-2; D ambiguous. Between the trimmed V and J ends, which lost 7 bases and 3 bases, there was a span of 19 bases. The germline V gene has CDR1 SGHRS and CDR2 YFSETQ. The CDR3 contains 16 residues.

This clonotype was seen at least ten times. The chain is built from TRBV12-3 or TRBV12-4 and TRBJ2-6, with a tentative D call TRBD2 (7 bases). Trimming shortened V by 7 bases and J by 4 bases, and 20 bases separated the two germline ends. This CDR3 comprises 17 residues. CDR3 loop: CASNNLSRGLGANVLTF. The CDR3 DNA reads TGTGCCAGCAACAATCTCTCGCGGGGGCTAGGGGCCAACGTCCTGACTTTC.

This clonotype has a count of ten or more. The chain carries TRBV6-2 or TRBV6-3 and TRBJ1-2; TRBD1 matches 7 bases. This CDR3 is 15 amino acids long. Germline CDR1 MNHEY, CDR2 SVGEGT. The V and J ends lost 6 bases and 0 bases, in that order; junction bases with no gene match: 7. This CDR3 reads CASRPLDRPNYGYTF. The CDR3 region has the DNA TGTGCCAGCAGACCTCTGGACAGGCCTAACTATGGCTACACCTTC.

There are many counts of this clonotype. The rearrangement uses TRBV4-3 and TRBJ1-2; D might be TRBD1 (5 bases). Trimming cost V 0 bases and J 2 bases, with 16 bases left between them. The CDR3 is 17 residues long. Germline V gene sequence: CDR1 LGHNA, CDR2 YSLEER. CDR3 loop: CASSQDIGREKNYGYTF. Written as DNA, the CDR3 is TGCGCCAGCAGCCAAGATATAGGCAGGGAGAAAAACTATGGCTACACCTTC.

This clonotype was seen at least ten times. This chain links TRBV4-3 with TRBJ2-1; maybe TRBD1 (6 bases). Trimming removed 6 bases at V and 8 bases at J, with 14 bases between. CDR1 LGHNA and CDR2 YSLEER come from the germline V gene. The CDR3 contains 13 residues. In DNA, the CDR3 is TGCGCCAGCAGTACAGGGTTGGACGATGAGCAGTTCTTC. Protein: CASSTGLDDEQFF.

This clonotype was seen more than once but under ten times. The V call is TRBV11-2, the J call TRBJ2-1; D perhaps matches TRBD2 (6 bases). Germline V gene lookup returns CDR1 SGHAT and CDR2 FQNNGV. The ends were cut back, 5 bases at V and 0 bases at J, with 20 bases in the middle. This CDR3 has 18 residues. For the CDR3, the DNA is TGTGCCAGCAGCCAAGGCCTCGGCGGGGCCTTCTCCTACAATGAGCAGTTCTTC. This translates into CASSQGLGGAFSYNEQFF. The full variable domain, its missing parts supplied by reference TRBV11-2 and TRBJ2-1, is EAGVAQSPRYKIIEKRQSVAFWCNPISGHATLYWYQQILGQGPKLLIQFQNNGVVDDSQLPKDRFSAERLKGVDSTLKIQPAKLEDSAVYLCASSQGLGGAFSYNEQFFGPGTRLTVL.

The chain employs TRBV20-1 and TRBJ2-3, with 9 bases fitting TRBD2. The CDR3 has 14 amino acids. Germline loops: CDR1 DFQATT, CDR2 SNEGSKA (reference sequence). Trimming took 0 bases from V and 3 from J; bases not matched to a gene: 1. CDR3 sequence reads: CSAREAGGTDTQYF. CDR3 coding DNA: TGCAGTGCTAGAGAGGCGGGGGGGACAGATACGCAGTATTTT.

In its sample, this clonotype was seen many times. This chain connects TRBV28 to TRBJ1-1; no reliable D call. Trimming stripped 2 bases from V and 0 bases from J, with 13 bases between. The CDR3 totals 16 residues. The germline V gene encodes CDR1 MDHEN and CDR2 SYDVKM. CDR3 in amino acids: CASSLPRGSMNTEAFF. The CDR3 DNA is TGTGCCAGCAGTTTACCTCGTGGCAGCATGAACACTGAAGCTTTCTTT.

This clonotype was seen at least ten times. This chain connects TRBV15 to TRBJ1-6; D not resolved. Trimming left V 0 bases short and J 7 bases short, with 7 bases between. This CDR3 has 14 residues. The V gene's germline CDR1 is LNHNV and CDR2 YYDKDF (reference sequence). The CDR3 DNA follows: TGTGCCACCAGCAGAGATGCCGGGAATTCACCCCTCCACTTT. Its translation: CATSRDAGNSPLHF.